This T cell receptor (beta chain) was sequenced during a study of Ad26.COV2.S vaccination and SARS-CoV-2 variants. At the level of the study: A COV1001 Ad26.COV2.S trial-arm participant provided the sample.

Clones were read by immunoSEQ multiplex PCR, and TCRdb kept only the in-frame ones, dropping some. The repertoire has about 440,000 clones, roughly 87% of them found once; the top ten carry about 4.4%. Treatment: some 19 received Ad26.COV2.S at low or high dose, single or two shots; about 5 received placebo; per-sample allocation not given. Day 63 following the first vaccine or placebo injection was when the samples were taken. Aged 18-55 years, donor was enrolled in Boston in 2020. The sequencing used peripheral blood, collected in a trial of Ad26.COV2.S vaccine versus placebo. This TCR was recovered from a person between 18 and 65 years old who received the Ad26.COV2.S COVID-19 vaccine or a placebo.

CDR3: CASSLGTGVGDTQYF. CDR3 sequence (DNA): TGTGCCAGCAGCTTAGGGACAGGGGTGGGAGATACGCAGTATTTT. The chain employs TRBV7-8 and TRBJ2-3; TRBD1 agrees at 9 bases. The CDR3 runs 15 residues. Germline trimming cut 1 base from V and 5 bases from J; bases unmatched to any gene: 4. Germline values: CDR1 SGHVS, CDR2 FQNEAQ.